The 24 T cell receptor beta chains presented below share a single source sample, sequenced in a study of control samples from healthy donors and cancer patients. TCRdb's table, derived via immunoSEQ multiplex PCR, lists solely in-frame clones and lacks some. The sample has tens of thousands of clones, around 90% seen once. Sequenced: PBMCs. The receptor source for this set is a man aged 35-49 years with colorectal cancer.

This clone has just one count. The chain couples TRBV27 to TRBJ2-3; no firm D call. Trimming removed 2 bases from V and 0 bases from J, with 18 bases in between. The length of the CDR3 is 18 residues. The germline V gene has CDR1 MNHEY and CDR2 SMNVEV (reference sequence). This CDR3 is CASSLAPLQVTSTDTQYF. The DNA for the CDR3 is TGTGCCAGCAGTTTAGCCCCCCTTCAGGTTACTAGCACAGATACGCAGTATTTT.

This chain links TRBV4-1 with TRBJ1-5; 8 bases line up with TRBD1. Per the germline V gene, CDR1 is MGHRA and CDR2 is YSYEKL. With V trimmed by 4 bases and J by 5 bases, 1 base remained unmatched. The CDR3 runs 13 residues. The CDR3 DNA reads TGCGCCAGCAGCCTACAGGGGGATCAGCCCCAGCATTTT. This translates into CASSLQGDQPQHF.

The chain is built from TRBV30 and TRBJ2-7; no reliable D call. Trimming removed 6 bases at V and 0 bases at J, with 9 bases between. CDR3 length equals 12 residues. Germline loops: CDR1 GTSNPN, CDR2 SVGIG (reference sequence). The CDR3 loop reads CACINLSYEQYF. CDR3 in DNA: TGTGCCTGTATTAACCTCTCCTACGAGCAGTACTTC.

This chain connects TRBV27 to TRBJ1-5; 7 bases align to TRBD1. Germline CDR1 MNHEY, CDR2 SMNVEV (reference sequence). The ends lost 6 bases at V and 7 bases at J; junction bases unmatched: 9. CDR3 length equals 14 residues. The CDR3 spells CASSLTGESQPQHF. The CDR3 DNA reads as TGTGCCAGCAGCCTTACAGGGGAGTCGCAGCCCCAGCATTTT.

The genes are TRBV27 and TRBJ2-7, with D perhaps matching TRBD2 (5 bases). V was cut by 6 bases and J by 2 bases, with 17 bases left in between. The germline V gene has CDR1 MNHEY and CDR2 SMNVEV (reference sequence). The CDR3 contains 15 residues. CDR3 coding DNA: TGTGCCAGCAGCCCAGCCGGGGTTTATGCCTACGAGCAGTACTTC. The encoded protein is CASSPAGVYAYEQYF.

The table lists this clone with a count of one. This chain uses TRBV18 with TRBJ1-5, with 7 bases lining up with TRBD1. Per the germline V gene, CDR1 is KGHSH and CDR2 is LQKENI. J gave up 4 bases and V 3 bases, and 3 bases lay outside the gene matches. The CDR3 is 14 residues long. CDR3 nucleotides: TGTGCCAGCTCACCTACGGGACAGAATCAGCCCCAGCATTTT. Translating gives CASSPTGQNQPQHF.

V gene TRBV2 combines with J gene TRBJ1-2; D is unresolved. CDR1 is SNHLY and CDR2 is FYNNEI in the germline V gene. V was pared by 6 bases and J by 3 bases, with 14 bases between. The CDR3 is 14 amino acids. CDR3 sequence reads: CASRGEGMHYGYTF. As DNA, the CDR3 is TGTGCCAGCAGGGGAGAGGGAATGCACTATGGCTACACCTTC.

The chain has TRBV24-1 and TRBJ2-4; perhaps TRBD1 as D (6 bases). The CDR3 has 12 residues. Germline CDR1 reads KGHDR; CDR2 reads SFDVKD. The germline V and J ends were trimmed by 3 bases and 16 bases, with 15 bases remaining between them. CDR3 sequence reads: CATSDPGTRTYF. For the CDR3, the DNA is TGTGCCACCAGTGATCCAGGGACACGGACCTACTTC.

V and J are TRBV5-1 and TRBJ2-7; 7 nucleotides line up with TRBD1. The J segment lost 6 bases and the V segment lost 4 bases, leaving 7 bases of the junction unmatched. The germline V gene has CDR1 SGHRS and CDR2 YFSETQ. The CDR3 has 13 amino acids. In DNA form, the CDR3 reads TGCGCCAGCAGCGTTCTCCGGGACAGCGAGCAGTACTTC. It codes for CASSVLRDSEQYF.

The chain recombines TRBV2 with TRBJ2-1, with 7 bases lining up with TRBD2. Germline lookup yields CDR1 SNHLY and CDR2 FYNNEI. With 7 bases clipped from V and 8 bases from J, the junction kept 11 bases outside the gene matches. The CDR3 is 14 amino acids. DNA of the CDR3: TGTGCCAGCATGAGGGAGGGAGGATGGGATGAGCAGTTCTTC. Its protein is CASMREGGWDEQFF.

The chain recombines TRBV6-1 with TRBJ2-5, with 14 bases that match TRBD2. CDR1 is MNHNS, CDR2 SASEGT, per germline. CDR3 size: 16 residues. V gave up 0 bases and J gave up 5 bases; unmatched junction bases: 2. CDR3 sequence: CASSEAGTSGSETQYF. CDR3 nucleotide sequence: TGTGCCAGCAGTGAAGCAGGGACTAGCGGGAGTGAGACCCAGTACTTC.

The V call is TRBV7-9, the J call TRBJ1-1, with D hard to call. This CDR3 spans 13 amino acids. Trimming pared 6 bases from V and 3 bases from J, leaving 11 bases between. CDR1 is SEHNR, CDR2 FQNEAQ, per germline (reference sequence). This CDR3 reads CASSWASYTEAFF. DNA of the CDR3: TGTGCCAGCAGTTGGGCCTCGTACACTGAAGCTTTCTTT. Filled out from reference TRBV7-9 and TRBJ1-1, the complete variable domain reads DTGVSQNPRHKITKRGQNVTFRCDPISEHNRLYWYRQTLGQGPEFLTYFQNEAQLEKSRLLSDRFSAERPKGSFSTLEIQRTEQGDSAMYLCASSWASYTEAFFGQGTRLTVV.

This rearrangement joins TRBV5-4 to TRBJ2-7; 9 bases align to TRBD2. CDR1 is SGHNT, CDR2 YYREEE, per germline (reference sequence). The V and J ends lost 4 bases and 6 bases, in that order; junction bases with no gene match: 8. The CDR3 spans 14 residues. CDR3: CASSLRTSDREQYF. CDR3 DNA sequence: TGTGCCAGCAGCCTAAGGACTAGCGATCGCGAGCAGTACTTC.

The genes are TRBV9 and TRBJ2-3, with D possibly TRBD2 on 5 matching bases. This CDR3 is built from 14 residues. Trimming pared 2 bases from V and 3 bases from J, leaving 10 bases between. The germline CDR1 and CDR2 sequences are SGDLS and YYNGEE. DNA of the CDR3: TGTGCCAGCAGCGTCTCCCCGGGAACAGATACGCAGTATTTT. Amino acid sequence: CASSVSPGTDTQYF.

This clone was counted a single time. The genes are TRBV19 and TRBJ2-1; D gene uncertain. The germline V gene has CDR1 LNHDA and CDR2 SQIVND (reference sequence). The ends were cut back, 3 bases at V and 6 bases at J, with 9 bases in the middle. The CDR3 runs to 13 residues. The CDR3 here is CASSIRLFNEQFF. The CDR3 DNA follows: TGTGCCAGTAGTATTCGGCTGTTCAATGAGCAGTTCTTC.

This rearrangement joins TRBV2 to TRBJ1-5; possibly TRBD1 for D (6 bases). The length of the CDR3 is 15 residues. V lost 2 bases to trimming and J lost 2 bases, with 10 bases between them. The germline V gene encodes CDR1 SNHLY and CDR2 FYNNEI. The DNA for the CDR3 is TGTGCCAGCAGTGAACGGGGGGCCCGCAATCAGCCCCAGCATTTT. It is translated as CASSERGARNQPQHF. Full variable domain (missing parts from reference TRBV2 and TRBJ1-5): EPEVTQTPSHQVTQMGQEVILRCVPISNHLYFYWYRQILGQKVEFLVSFYNNEISEKSEIFDDQFSVERPDGSNFTLKIRSTKLEDSAMYFCASSERGARNQPQHFGDGTRLSIL.

In this sample, this clone turned up once. This chain links TRBV5-1 with TRBJ2-7, with D tentatively TRBD2 (6 bases). V lost 4 bases to trimming and J lost 5 bases, with 22 bases between them. In germline, CDR1 is SGHRS, CDR2 YFSETQ. This CDR3 has 16 amino acids. The CDR3 is CASSPLPAGRVHEQYF. The CDR3 DNA follows: TGCGCCAGCAGCCCCCTGCCAGCGGGCCGAGTCCACGAGCAGTACTTC.

The CDR3 sequence: CASSLRKEGNTGELFF. The CDR3 DNA is TGTGCCAGCAGTTTGCGGAAGGAGGGGAACACCGGGGAGCTGTTTTTT. The V gene is TRBV27, the J gene TRBJ2-2; the D gene is possibly TRBD2 (6 bases). CDR3 length: 16 amino acids. The ends were cut back, 3 bases at V and 1 base at J, with 12 bases in the middle. Germline lookup yields CDR1 MNHEY and CDR2 SMNVEV (reference sequence).

The chain has TRBV5-1 and TRBJ2-2, with 8 bases identical to TRBD1. The CDR3 totals 14 residues. The germline V gene has CDR1 SGHRS and CDR2 YFSETQ. The junction had 4 bases not matched to a gene; V was cut back by 4 bases and J by 5 bases. In nucleotides, the CDR3 is TGCGCCAGCAGCGAACGACAGGGGACCGGGGAGCTGTTTTTT. Protein sequence: CASSERQGTGELFF.

This CDR3 reads CASSSTYGFDEQYF. As DNA, the CDR3 is TGTGCCAGCAGCTCGACTTACGGGTTTGACGAGCAGTACTTC. The chain uses TRBV11-3 and TRBJ2-7; no clear D gene. The ends were cut back, 4 bases at V and 5 bases at J, with 15 bases in the middle. The V gene's germline CDR1 is SGHNT and CDR2 YENEEA. The CDR3 is 14 amino acids. Drawing the rest from reference TRBV11-3 and TRBJ2-7, the complete variable domain is EAGVVQSPRYKIIEKKQPVAFWCNPISGHNTLYWYLQNLGQGPELLIRYENEEAVDDSQLPKDRFSAERLKGVDSTLKIQPAELGDSAVYLCASSSTYGFDEQYFGPGTRLTVT.

The V gene is TRBV28, the J gene TRBJ2-1; 9 nucleotides agree with TRBD2. After removal of 3 bases from V and 5 bases from J, the junction contained 8 bases not matched to a gene. Per the germline V gene, CDR1 is MDHEN and CDR2 is SYDVKM. This CDR3 contains 16 residues. The CDR3 loop reads CASSFSPSGRNNEQFF. CDR3 DNA: TGTGCCAGCAGTTTCTCCCCAAGCGGGAGGAACAATGAGCAGTTCTTC.

The chain has TRBV19 and TRBJ1-6; D is unresolved. The CDR3 is made up of 14 amino acids. The germline gives CDR1 LNHDA, CDR2 SQIVND (reference sequence). Trimming stripped 3 bases from V and 7 bases from J, with 10 bases between. The DNA for the CDR3 is TGTGCCAGTAGTATCATCCTAGGGAATTCACCCCTCCACTTT. It codes for CASSIILGNSPLHF.

V and J are TRBV4-3 and TRBJ2-3; 8 nucleotides agree with TRBD2. Germline CDR1 LGHNA, CDR2 YSLEER. The CDR3 spans 16 residues. Trimming took 0 bases from V and 6 from J; bases not matched to a gene: 8. DNA of the CDR3: TGCGCCAGCAGCCAAGAGCTCGCGGGAGGCCCTGATACGCAGTATTTT. Translation: CASSQELAGGPDTQYF.

The V gene is TRBV27, the J gene TRBJ1-5, with 7 bases lining up with TRBD1. CDR1 MNHEY and CDR2 SMNVEV come from the germline V gene (reference sequence). The CDR3 consists of 17 residues. J was trimmed by 1 base and V by 3 bases; bases with no gene match: 9. In nucleotides, the CDR3 is TGTGCCAGCAGTTTGTCAAATATCAGGGGGAGCAATCAGCCCCAGCATTTT. Translated: CASSLSNIRGSNQPQHF.